One sample yielded the 2 T cell receptor beta chains listed below, sequenced in a study of T-cell memory formation after mild COVID-19. Each CDR3 protein is one row after TCRdb ran MiXCR on the 5' RACE reads. Of around 110,000 distinct CDR3 sequences listed, around 11% are singletons. The sample comprised PBMCs or a T cell subset sorted from them (not recorded which). Receptors originate from an adult woman who had mild COVID-19 (a few samples of this study predate the infection). Cell type and time point are not known.

This clonotype was observed a handful of times. This sequence joins TRBV5-1 and TRBJ2-5, with D possibly TRBD2 on 6 matching bases. V shed 6 bases and J shed 5 bases, with 17 bases lying between them. Germline-derived CDR1 and CDR2 are SGHRS and YFSETQ. This CDR3 contains 14 residues. Written as DNA, the CDR3 is TGCGCCAGCACCCCCCGGGGGTATGAGGAGACCCAGTACTTC. Protein product: CASTPRGYEETQYF. The full variable domain, its missing parts supplied by reference TRBV5-1 and TRBJ2-5, is KAGVTQTPRYLIKTRGQQVTLSCSPISGHRSVSWYQQTPGQGLQFLFEYFSETQRNKGNFPGRFSGRQFSNSRSEMNVSTLELGDSALYLCASTPRGYEETQYFGPGTRLLVL.

This clonotype was observed many times. This chain uses TRBV7-9 with TRBJ2-1, with a possible D match to TRBD1 (6 bases). The CDR3 length is 14 residues. The V gene's germline CDR1 is SEHNR and CDR2 FQNEAQ (reference sequence). V lost 5 bases and J lost 6, with 14 bases in between. The CDR3 DNA reads TGTGCCAGCAGCGCTCGGGTAGGGGGCAATGAGCAGTTCTTC. It encodes CASSARVGGNEQFF.